The 10 T cell receptor beta chains presented below share a single source sample, sequenced in a study of cytomegalovirus exposure and HLA in healthy donors. PCR was performed using 60 Vbeta and 13 Jbeta primers. TCRdb's table, derived via immunoSEQ multiplex PCR, lists solely in-frame clones and lacks some. The table lists under 150,000 clones, 82% of them singletons, with approximately 2.3% in the top ten. The specimen sequenced was PBMCs. These receptors were obtained from a male donor in good health and CMV-seronegative.

The chain couples TRBV28 to TRBJ2-1, with 8 bases lining up with TRBD2. This CDR3 has 14 amino acids. J gave up 8 bases and V 6 bases, and 9 bases lay outside the gene matches. CDR1 is MDHEN, CDR2 SYDVKM, per germline. The CDR3 reads CASRGSGEADEQFF. The CDR3 nucleotides are TGTGCCAGCAGGGGTAGCGGGGAGGCTGATGAGCAGTTCTTC.

This chain connects TRBV5-6 to TRBJ2-3, with D tentatively TRBD2 (5 bases). The germline CDR1 and CDR2 sequences are SGHDT and YYEEEE. Trimming stripped 2 bases from V and 2 bases from J, with 9 bases between. The CDR3 extends over 14 amino acids. Written as DNA, the CDR3 is TGTGCCAGCAGCTTCGGGGAACACACAGATACGCAGTATTTT. Protein: CASSFGEHTDTQYF.

The V and J genes are TRBV15 and TRBJ2-1; TRBD2 agrees at 10 bases. From germline, CDR1 is LNHNV and CDR2 YYDKDF (reference sequence). V lost 0 bases and J lost 9; bases outside the gene matches: 8. There are 16 residues in the CDR3. The CDR3 DNA reads as TGTGCCACCAGCAGAGAGAAACTAGCGGGGAGAGGTGAGCAGTTCTTC. It is translated as CATSREKLAGRGEQFF.

The CDR3 sequence is CASPADTNYEQYF. CDR3 sequence (DNA): TGTGCCAGCCCTGCCGACACCAACTACGAGCAGTACTTC. This chain uses TRBV7-3 with TRBJ2-7, with no clear D. The CDR3 contains 13 residues. Germline V lookup: CDR1 SGHTA, CDR2 FQGTGA. V was shortened by 8 bases and J by 3 bases, with 14 bases between the two germline ends. Full variable domain (outside the CDR3, taken from reference TRBV7-3 and TRBJ2-7): GAGVSQTPSNKVTEKGKYVELRCDPISGHTALYWYRQSLGQGPEFLIYFQGTGAADDSGLPNDRFFAVRPEGSVSTLKIQRTERGDSAVYLCASPADTNYEQYFGPGTRLTVT.

This clone was recorded a few times. The J gene is TRBJ1-3, the V gene TRBV9, with 10 bases identical to TRBD1. The CDR3 consists of 16 residues. Germline trimming cut 4 bases from V and 2 bases from J; bases unmatched to any gene: 6. Germline assignment: CDR1 SGDLS and CDR2 YYNGEE. In DNA form, the CDR3 reads TGTGCCAGCAGCCCCACCGGGACAGGGGCTGGAAACACCATATATTTT. This encodes CASSPTGTGAGNTIYF.

The CDR3 is CASSLVVSGELFF. CDR3 DNA sequence: TGCGCCAGCAGCTTGGTAGTGAGCGGGGAGCTGTTTTTT. The V and J genes are TRBV5-1 and TRBJ2-2; D is unclear. Germline CDR1 and CDR2: SGHRS and YFSETQ. Trimming left V 0 bases short and J 7 bases short, with 7 bases between. CDR3 length: 13 residues.

This clone was observed once. The genes are TRBV7-9 and TRBJ2-2; 7 positions match TRBD2. Looked up from germline, CDR1 is SEHNR and CDR2 is FQNEAQ (reference sequence). The CDR3 is 14 residues long. After removal of 8 bases from V and 4 bases from J, the junction contained 7 bases not matched to a gene. The CDR3 DNA reads as TGTGCCAGCGGGGGGGGATCAAGCACCGGGGAGCTGTTTTTT. Protein: CASGGGSSTGELFF. The full variable domain, rest sourced from reference TRBV7-9 and TRBJ2-2, is DTGVSQNPRHKITKRGQNVTFRCDPISEHNRLYWYRQTLGQGPEFLTYFQNEAQLEKSRLLSDRFSAERPKGSFSTLEIQRTEQGDSAMYLCASGGGSSTGELFFGEGSRLTVL.

The chain couples TRBV4-2 to TRBJ2-7; TRBD2 aligns across 11 bases. Germline loops: CDR1 LGHNA, CDR2 YNFKEQ. The ends lost 2 bases at V and 7 bases at J; junction bases unmatched: 7. This CDR3 is built from 15 residues. The CDR3 DNA reads TGTGCCAGCAGCCAATTACTAGCGGGGGATCGGGAGCAGTACTTC. This gives the protein CASSQLLAGDREQYF.

V is TRBV6-5 and J is TRBJ2-4, with TRBD1 identical over 7 bases. Germline V gene lookup returns CDR1 MNHEY and CDR2 SVGAGI. Trimming took 4 bases from V and 3 from J; bases not matched to a gene: 6. This CDR3 has 15 residues. In nucleotides, the CDR3 is TGTGCCAGCAGTTCTCTGACAGGGAGCAAAAACATTCAGTACTTC. This sequence encodes CASSSLTGSKNIQYF.

The V and J genes are TRBV19 and TRBJ2-1, with 11 nucleotides matching TRBD2. The CDR3 length is 17 residues. Germline CDR1 reads LNHDA; CDR2 reads SQIVND (reference sequence). Trimming removed 1 base from V and 6 bases from J; junction bases left unmatched: 8. CDR3 loop: CASSIGGGLAGFNEQFF. The CDR3 region has the DNA TGTGCCAGTAGTATAGGAGGAGGACTAGCGGGCTTCAATGAGCAGTTCTTC.